This T cell receptor beta chain appears in the sequencing data of a study of blood T cell repertoires in COVID-19. The wider study: Collection of acute and convalescent COVID-19 samples took place in the United States, Italy and Spain. T cells, B-cell-depleted T cells, or PBMCs supplied cDNA or gDNA.

Per the study methods: Amplification of reference gene primers provided the estimated nucleated cell counts. This table comes from immunoSEQ multiplex PCR, and its TCRdb copy is limited to in-frame clones, with some not included. That table gives V, J and clone size, and the DNA gave D and trimming. This sample yields 150,000 to 200,000 clones, of which roughly 80% are seen a single time; approximately 2.6% belongs to the top ten. This CDR3 has 17 amino acids. The V gene's germline CDR1 is LNHDA and CDR2 SQIVND (reference sequence). The V and J ends lost 3 bases and 2 bases, in that order; junction bases with no gene match: 6.

The chain joins TRBV19 to TRBJ2-3; TRBD2 agrees at 12 bases. The source is a man between 65 and 79 years old with acute or convalescent COVID-19. The specimen sequenced was peripheral blood. The DNA of the CDR3 is TGTGCCAGTAGTATTAGACTAGCGGGGGCCGTCACAGATACGCAGTATTTT. Protein sequence: CASSIRLAGAVTDTQYF.